These 21 T cell receptor beta chains were sequenced from one sample in a study of blood T cell repertoires in COVID-19. The assay was immunoSEQ multiplex PCR, and TCRdb's table has in-frame clones only and misses some. The sample yields around 100,000 clones, around four fifths seen once. The sample was peripheral blood. Receptor source: a woman in her seventies with acute or convalescent COVID-19.

Here the CDR3 reads CASSTPGTLSAVQHF. DNA of the CDR3: TGTGCCAGTAGTACTCCAGGAACTCTATCAGCGGTCCAGCATTTT. The chain has TRBV19 and TRBJ1-5, with D unclear. V gave up 4 bases and J gave up 12 bases, with 22 bases separating them. Germline-derived CDR1 and CDR2 are LNHDA and SQIVND (reference sequence). The CDR3 has 15 amino acids.

This clone was seen only once. The chain uses TRBV19 and TRBJ1-2; D may be TRBD1 (6 bases). This CDR3 comprises 13 residues. V was shortened by 0 bases and J by 7 bases, with 9 bases between the two germline ends. Germline V lookup: CDR1 LNHDA, CDR2 SQIVND (reference sequence). CDR3 region: CASSIEGAGGYTF. CDR3 bases: TGTGCCAGTAGTATAGAGGGGGCCGGTGGCTACACCTTC.

The chain combines TRBV5-1 with TRBJ2-2; D call uncertain. Germline CDR1 reads SGHRS; CDR2 reads YFSETQ. The CDR3 covers 15 residues. V was cut by 1 base and J by 0 bases, with 7 bases left in between. CDR3 sequence: CASSLQITNTGELFF. CDR3 coding DNA: TGCGCCAGCAGCTTGCAGATCACGAACACCGGGGAGCTGTTTTTT.

About this clone itself: Other DNA sequences in the same sample also yield this CDR3. The CDR3 reads CASSLGTGNQPQHF. Written as DNA, the CDR3 is TGCGCCAGCAGCTTGGGGACAGGGAATCAGCCCCAGCATTTT. The chain employs TRBV5-1 and TRBJ1-5, with 8 bases lining up with TRBD1. CDR1 is SGHRS and CDR2 is YFSETQ in the germline V gene. This CDR3 spans 14 amino acids. The junction had 0 bases not matched to a gene; V was cut back by 0 bases and J by 4 bases.

This sequence joins TRBV5-1 and TRBJ2-3; weak D call: TRBD1 (5 bases). This CDR3 spans 15 amino acids. Trimming stripped 4 bases from V and 3 bases from J, with 15 bases between. Per the germline V gene, CDR1 is SGHRS and CDR2 is YFSETQ. CDR3 DNA: TGCGCCAGCAGCCCGGACGGACAATCAACAGATACGCAGTATTTT. Protein sequence: CASSPDGQSTDTQYF.

This clone was recorded once. The chain links TRBV10-3 to TRBJ1-4, with TRBD1 as a possible D gene (5 bases). Germline V gene lookup returns CDR1 ENHRY and CDR2 SYGVKD. V lost 6 bases and J lost 7, with 18 bases in between. The CDR3 is made up of 15 amino acids. CDR3 loop: CAIRPGTVDSEKLFF. For the CDR3, the DNA is TGTGCCATCAGGCCCGGGACTGTCGATTCTGAAAAACTGTTTTTT.

This clone was recorded only once. The genes are TRBV10-3 and TRBJ1-3, with TRBD1 as a possible D gene (6 bases). V was pared by 6 bases and J by 2 bases, with 11 bases between. CDR3 length equals 14 residues. Germline V gene lookup returns CDR1 ENHRY and CDR2 SYGVKD. The CDR3 loop is CAIRASGAGNTIYF. The CDR3 DNA reads as TGTGCCATCAGGGCCTCAGGGGCTGGAAACACCATATATTTT.

A single count supports this clone. This chain joins TRBV5-1 and TRBJ1-1; D unclear. The CDR3 totals 14 residues. CDR1 is SGHRS, CDR2 YFSETQ, per germline. The V end was cut by 2 bases, the J end by 5 bases, with 13 bases between. CDR3 DNA sequence: TGCGCCAGCAGCTTTTCTACCGGGGATACTGAAGCTTTCTTT. Translation: CASSFSTGDTEAFF.

The chain combines TRBV11-2 with TRBJ2-7; the match to TRBD1 covers 7 bases. The CDR3 covers 15 residues. The germline V gene encodes CDR1 SGHAT and CDR2 FQNNGV. V lost 5 bases, J lost 0 bases, and 7 bases stayed unmatched. CDR3 loop: CASSQQGGASYEQYF. In nucleotides, the CDR3 is TGTGCCAGCAGCCAACAAGGGGGCGCCTCCTACGAGCAGTACTTC. Looking up the rest from reference TRBV11-2 and TRBJ2-7 gives the full variable domain: EAGVAQSPRYKIIEKRQSVAFWCNPISGHATLYWYQQILGQGPKLLIQFQNNGVVDDSQLPKDRFSAERLKGVDSTLKIQPAKLEDSAVYLCASSQQGGASYEQYFGPGTRLTVT.

The chain employs TRBV6-6 and TRBJ2-1; D remains ambiguous. The V end lost 6 bases, the J end lost 9 bases, and 18 bases lay between the germline ends. The CDR3 extends over 14 amino acids. CDR1 and CDR2 (germline): MNHNY, SVGAGI (reference sequence). The CDR3 region has the DNA TGTGCCAGCAGCGCCGCCGATTCTACCTTTGAGCAGTTCTTC. Translation: CASSAADSTFEQFF.

This chain joins TRBV15 and TRBJ1-4, with D possibly TRBD1 on 6 matching bases. V lost 1 base to trimming and J lost 6 bases, with 15 bases between them. Germline lookup yields CDR1 LNHNV and CDR2 YYDKDF (reference sequence). The length of the CDR3 is 16 residues. The CDR3 loop reads CATSRGGTNGYEKLFF. In DNA, the CDR3 is TGTGCCACCAGCAGAGGTGGGACAAACGGTTATGAAAAACTGTTTTTT. Using reference TRBV15 and TRBJ1-4 for the parts outside the CDR3, the full variable domain is DAMVIQNPRYQVTQFGKPVTLSCSQTLNHNVMYWYQQKSSQAPKLLFHYYDKDFNNEADTPDNFQSRRPNTSFCFLDIRSPGLGDTAMYLCATSRGGTNGYEKLFFGSGTQLSVL.

The chain uses TRBV27 and TRBJ1-5; TRBD1 might be the D (6 bases). Trimming took off 6 bases at V and 3 bases at J, with 12 bases between the two ends. The germline V gene has CDR1 MNHEY and CDR2 SMNVEV (reference sequence). There are 14 residues in the CDR3. The CDR3 is CASRIQGNNQPQHF. The CDR3, as DNA: TGTGCCAGCAGGATACAGGGAAACAATCAGCCCCAGCATTTT.

The chain recombines TRBV18 with TRBJ2-5; D gene unclear. Germline CDR1 reads KGHSH; CDR2 reads LQKENI. Trimming stripped 1 base from V and 2 bases from J, with 8 bases between. The CDR3 totals 14 residues. The CDR3 DNA follows: TGTGCCAGCTCACCACGAGCGAATCAAGAGACCCAGTACTTC. Its translation: CASSPRANQETQYF.

This clone occurred a few times. The genes are TRBV7-2 and TRBJ1-2; perhaps TRBD1 as D (5 bases). The germline V and J ends were trimmed by 1 base and 7 bases, with 10 bases remaining between them. The CDR3 length is 13 residues. Germline-derived CDR1 and CDR2 are SGHTA and FQGNSA. This CDR3 reads CASSLESGGGYTF. CDR3 DNA: TGTGCCAGCAGCTTAGAATCCGGGGGTGGCTACACCTTC.

In its sample, this clone was seen once. This chain connects TRBV28 to TRBJ1-3; TRBD1 is a possible D gene (5 bases). The germline V gene has CDR1 MDHEN and CDR2 SYDVKM. V was clipped by 6 bases and J by 1 base, with 19 bases between them. The CDR3 length is 17 residues. CDR3 sequence: CASRQAGFSESGNTIYF. In DNA form, the CDR3 reads TGTGCCAGCAGACAGGCTGGGTTCTCCGAATCTGGAAACACCATATATTTT.

The chain is built from TRBV5-4 and TRBJ2-5; tentative D call: TRBD1 (5 bases). Germline V CDR1 and CDR2: SGHNT, YYREEE (reference sequence). The CDR3 has 14 residues. Trimming removed 4 bases from V and 2 bases from J, with 12 bases in between. CDR3 DNA: TGTGCCAGCAGCCTTGACCAGGGACAAGAGACCCAGTACTTC. It specifies CASSLDQGQETQYF. Based on the CDR3 plus reference TRBV5-4 and TRBJ2-5, the full variable domain is ETGVTQSPTHLIKTRGQQVTLRCSSQSGHNTVSWYQQALGQGPQFIFQYYREEENGRGNFPPRFSGLQFPNYSSELNVNALELDDSALYLCASSLDQGQETQYFGPGTRLLVL.

The rearrangement links TRBV6-5 to TRBJ1-1; no firm D call. V lost 5 bases and J lost 0, with 4 bases in between. The CDR3 totals 12 residues. CDR1 is MNHEY and CDR2 is SVGAGI in the germline V gene. The DNA for the CDR3 is TGTGCCAGCAGTACTATGAACACTGAAGCTTTCTTT. This sequence encodes CASSTMNTEAFF.

This clone appeared a few times. The V gene is TRBV6-6, the J gene TRBJ2-7; a possible D gene is TRBD2 (5 bases). V dropped 4 bases and J dropped 3 bases, with 16 bases sitting between them. The CDR3 length is 15 residues. The germline gives CDR1 MNHNY, CDR2 SVGAGI (reference sequence). As DNA, the CDR3 is TGTGCCAGCAGTTCGCTGGGGAGAGGAGACTACGAGCAGTACTTC. Translation: CASSSLGRGDYEQYF.

V and J are TRBV6-5 and TRBJ2-7; TRBD1 agrees at 8 bases. The CDR3 runs 15 residues. The V gene end was trimmed by 5 bases and the J gene end by 4 bases; junction bases not matched to a gene: 10. The germline CDR1 and CDR2 sequences are MNHEY and SVGAGI. CDR3 in DNA: TGTGCCAGCAGTCCAGCGGACAGGGCTTGGTACGAGCAGTACTTC. Translating it yields CASSPADRAWYEQYF.

The V gene is TRBV5-4, the J gene TRBJ2-7, with 9 bases matching TRBD1. Looked up from germline, CDR1 is SGHNT and CDR2 is YYREEE (reference sequence). This CDR3 is built from 16 residues. V gave up 2 bases and J gave up 2 bases; unmatched junction bases: 8. The CDR3 protein is CASSFPRTGDAYEQYF. In nucleotides, the CDR3 is TGTGCCAGCAGCTTTCCTCGGACAGGGGACGCCTACGAGCAGTACTTC.

This clone came up a few times. The chain combines TRBV5-1 with TRBJ2-3; D possibly corresponds to TRBD1 (6 bases). With 5 bases removed from V and 5 bases from J, the gap between germline ends came to 18 bases. The CDR3 extends over 15 amino acids. Germline assignment: CDR1 SGHRS and CDR2 YFSETQ. The CDR3 region is CASSLGAPQEDTQYF. As DNA, the CDR3 is TGCGCCAGCAGTCTGGGGGCCCCCCAGGAAGATACGCAGTATTTT.